This TCR beta chain originates from a study of cytomegalovirus exposure and HLA in healthy donors. The PCR ran on 60 Vbeta and 13 Jbeta primers. TCRdb keeps only in-frame clones here, not all; method: immunoSEQ multiplex PCR. The data contain roughly 100,000 clones, about 69% of them singletons. Study-wide points: Productive status was seen about 87% or about 30% of the time for most TCR beta V segments in an earlier analysis. Altogether, about 160 TCR beta chains were recorded as cytomegalovirus-associated.

For this clone: Its antigen is not known.

Input material: PBMCs. This receptor was obtained from a man in his forties in good health and CMV-seronegative.

In DNA form, the CDR3 reads TGCGCCAGCAGCCAAGGGACAGGGAACACTGAAGCTTTCTTT. Translating gives CASSQGTGNTEAFF. This chain links TRBV5-1 with TRBJ1-1; 8 bases agree with TRBD1. CDR1 and CDR2 (germline): SGHRS, YFSETQ. V lost 4 bases to trimming and J lost 1 base; unmatched junction nucleotides: 3. CDR3 length: 14 amino acids. Based on the CDR3 plus reference TRBV5-1 and TRBJ1-1, the full variable domain is KAGVTQTPRYLIKTRGQQVTLSCSPISGHRSVSWYQQTPGQGLQFLFEYFSETQRNKGNFPGRFSGRQFSNSRSEMNVSTLELGDSALYLCASSQGTGNTEAFFGQGTRLTVV.